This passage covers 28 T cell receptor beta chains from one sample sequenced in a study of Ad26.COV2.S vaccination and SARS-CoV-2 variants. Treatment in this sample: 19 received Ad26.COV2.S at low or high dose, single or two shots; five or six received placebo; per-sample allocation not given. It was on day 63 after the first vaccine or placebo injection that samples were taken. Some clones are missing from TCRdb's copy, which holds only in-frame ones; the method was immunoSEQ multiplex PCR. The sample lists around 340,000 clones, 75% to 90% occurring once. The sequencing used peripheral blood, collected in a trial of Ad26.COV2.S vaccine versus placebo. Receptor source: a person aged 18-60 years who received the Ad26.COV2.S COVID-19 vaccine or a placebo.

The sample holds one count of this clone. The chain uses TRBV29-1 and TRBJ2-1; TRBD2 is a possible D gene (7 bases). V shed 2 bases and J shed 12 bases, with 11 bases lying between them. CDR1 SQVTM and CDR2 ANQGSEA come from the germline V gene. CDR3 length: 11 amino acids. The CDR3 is CSVETGGGQFF. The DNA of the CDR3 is TGCAGCGTTGAAACGGGGGGCGGGCAGTTCTTC.

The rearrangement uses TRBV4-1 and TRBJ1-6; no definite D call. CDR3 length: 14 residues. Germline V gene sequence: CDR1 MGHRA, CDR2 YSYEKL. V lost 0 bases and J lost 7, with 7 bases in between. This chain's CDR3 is CASSQDLKNSPLHF. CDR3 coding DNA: TGCGCCAGCAGCCAAGATTTGAAGAATTCACCCCTCCACTTT.

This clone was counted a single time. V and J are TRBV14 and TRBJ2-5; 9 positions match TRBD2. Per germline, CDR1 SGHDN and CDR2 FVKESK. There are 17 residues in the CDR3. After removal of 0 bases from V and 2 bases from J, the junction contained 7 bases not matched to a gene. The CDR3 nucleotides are TGTGCCAGCAGCCAAGAAAGTAGCGGGAGTGTACAAGAGACCCAGTACTTC. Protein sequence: CASSQESSGSVQETQYF.

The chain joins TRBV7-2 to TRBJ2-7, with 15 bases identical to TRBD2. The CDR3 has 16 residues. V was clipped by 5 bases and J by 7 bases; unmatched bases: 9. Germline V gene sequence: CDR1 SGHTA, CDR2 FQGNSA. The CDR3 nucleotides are TGTGCCAGCAGCCCCTGGACTAGCGGGGGGGCCAGTGAGCAGTACTTC. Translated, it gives CASSPWTSGGASEQYF.

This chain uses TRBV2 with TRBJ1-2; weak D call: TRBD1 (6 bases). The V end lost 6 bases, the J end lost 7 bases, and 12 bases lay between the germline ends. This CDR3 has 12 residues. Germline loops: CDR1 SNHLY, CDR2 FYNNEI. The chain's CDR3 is CASRPGASGYTF. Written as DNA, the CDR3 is TGTGCCAGCAGGCCGGGGGCCTCTGGCTACACCTTC.

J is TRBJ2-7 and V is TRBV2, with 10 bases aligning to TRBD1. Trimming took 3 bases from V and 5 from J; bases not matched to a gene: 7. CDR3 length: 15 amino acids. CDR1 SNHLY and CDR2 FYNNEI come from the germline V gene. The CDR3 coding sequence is TGTGCCAGCAGTGATTTGGACAGGGGGTTCCACGAGCAGTACTTC. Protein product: CASSDLDRGFHEQYF.

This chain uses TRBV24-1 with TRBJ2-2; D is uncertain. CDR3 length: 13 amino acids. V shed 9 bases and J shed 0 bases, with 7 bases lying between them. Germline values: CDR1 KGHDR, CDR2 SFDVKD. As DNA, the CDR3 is TGTGCCACCGTAGGCCCGAACACCGGGGAGCTGTTTTTT. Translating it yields CATVGPNTGELFF.

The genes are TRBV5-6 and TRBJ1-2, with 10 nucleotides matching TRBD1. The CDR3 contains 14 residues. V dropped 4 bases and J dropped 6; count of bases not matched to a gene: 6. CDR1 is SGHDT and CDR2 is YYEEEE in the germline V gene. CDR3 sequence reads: CASSRMDRGDGYTF. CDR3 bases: TGTGCCAGCAGCCGAATGGACAGGGGGGATGGCTACACCTTC.

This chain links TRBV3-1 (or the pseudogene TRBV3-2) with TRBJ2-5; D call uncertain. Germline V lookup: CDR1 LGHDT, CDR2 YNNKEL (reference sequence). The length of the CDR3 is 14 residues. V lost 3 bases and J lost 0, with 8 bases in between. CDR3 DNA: TGTGCCAGCAGCCACCTACTGTACCAAGAGACCCAGTACTTC. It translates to CASSHLLYQETQYF.

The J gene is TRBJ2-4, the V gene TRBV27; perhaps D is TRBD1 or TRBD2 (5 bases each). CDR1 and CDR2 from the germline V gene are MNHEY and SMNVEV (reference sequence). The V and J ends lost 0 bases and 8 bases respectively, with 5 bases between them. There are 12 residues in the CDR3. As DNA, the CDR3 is TGTGCCAGCAGTTTATCGGGACACATTCAGTACTTC. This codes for CASSLSGHIQYF.

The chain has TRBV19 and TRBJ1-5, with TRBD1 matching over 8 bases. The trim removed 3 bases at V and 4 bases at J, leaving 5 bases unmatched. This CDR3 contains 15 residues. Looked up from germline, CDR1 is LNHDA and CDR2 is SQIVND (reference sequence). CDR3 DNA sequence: TGTGCCAGTAGTATTCTAAGACAGGGGAATCAGCCCCAGCATTTT. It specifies CASSILRQGNQPQHF.

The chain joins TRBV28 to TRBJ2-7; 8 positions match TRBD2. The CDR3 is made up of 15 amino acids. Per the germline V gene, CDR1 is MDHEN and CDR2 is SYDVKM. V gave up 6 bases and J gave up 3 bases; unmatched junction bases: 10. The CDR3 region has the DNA TGTGCCAGCAGCCTCTTCAGCGGGGGTCTCTACGAGCAGTACTTC. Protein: CASSLFSGGLYEQYF.

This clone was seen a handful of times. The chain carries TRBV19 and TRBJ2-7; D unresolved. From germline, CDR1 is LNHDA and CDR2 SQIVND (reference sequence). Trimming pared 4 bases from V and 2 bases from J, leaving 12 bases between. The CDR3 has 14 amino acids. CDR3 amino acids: CASSTPSVPYEQYF. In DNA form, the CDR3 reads TGTGCCAGTAGTACCCCTTCAGTTCCCTACGAGCAGTACTTC. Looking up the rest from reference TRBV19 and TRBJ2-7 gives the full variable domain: DGGITQSPKYLFRKEGQNVTLSCEQNLNHDAMYWYRQDPGQGLRLIYYSQIVNDFQKGDIAEGYSVSREKKESFPLTVTSAQKNPTAFYLCASSTPSVPYEQYFGPGTRLTVT.

The CDR3 is CASNFRLGGDTQYF. The CDR3 DNA reads TGTGCCAGCAACTTCCGCCTTGGGGGGGATACGCAGTATTTT. This sequence joins TRBV28 and TRBJ2-3; a weak D match, TRBD2 (6 bases). Germline V gene lookup returns CDR1 MDHEN and CDR2 SYDVKM. Trimming removed 7 bases at V and 6 bases at J, with 17 bases between. The CDR3 extends over 14 amino acids.

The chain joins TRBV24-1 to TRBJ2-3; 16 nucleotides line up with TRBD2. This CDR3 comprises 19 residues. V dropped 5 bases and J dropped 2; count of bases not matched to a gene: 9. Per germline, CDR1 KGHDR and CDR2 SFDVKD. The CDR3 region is CATSGPTGLAGGITDTQYF. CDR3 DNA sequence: TGTGCCACCAGTGGCCCGACGGGACTAGCGGGAGGGATCACAGATACGCAGTATTTT.

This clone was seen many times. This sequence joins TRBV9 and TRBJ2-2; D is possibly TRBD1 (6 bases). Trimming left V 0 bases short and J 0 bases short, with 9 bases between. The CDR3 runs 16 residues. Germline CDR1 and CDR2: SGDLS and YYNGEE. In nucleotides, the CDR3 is TGTGCCAGCAGCGTAGTCCCAGGGGCGAACACCGGGGAGCTGTTTTTT. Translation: CASSVVPGANTGELFF. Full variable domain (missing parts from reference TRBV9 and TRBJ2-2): DSGVTQTPKHLITATGQRVTLRCSPRSGDLSVYWYQQSLDQGLQFLIQYYNGEERAKGNILERFSAQQFPDLHSELNLSSLELGDSALYFCASSVVPGANTGELFFGEGSRLTVL.

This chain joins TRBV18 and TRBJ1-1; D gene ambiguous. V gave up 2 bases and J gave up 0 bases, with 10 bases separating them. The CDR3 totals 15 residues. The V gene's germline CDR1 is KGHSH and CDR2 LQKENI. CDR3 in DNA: TGTGCCAGCTCACCAGTCACAGCCATGAACACTGAAGCTTTCTTT. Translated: CASSPVTAMNTEAFF.

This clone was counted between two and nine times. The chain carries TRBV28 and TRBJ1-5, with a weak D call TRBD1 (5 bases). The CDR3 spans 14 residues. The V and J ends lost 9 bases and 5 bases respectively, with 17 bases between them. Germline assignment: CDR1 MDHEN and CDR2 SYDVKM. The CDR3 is CASGALRGYQPQHF. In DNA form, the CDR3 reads TGTGCCAGTGGGGCTCTGCGGGGATATCAGCCCCAGCATTTT.

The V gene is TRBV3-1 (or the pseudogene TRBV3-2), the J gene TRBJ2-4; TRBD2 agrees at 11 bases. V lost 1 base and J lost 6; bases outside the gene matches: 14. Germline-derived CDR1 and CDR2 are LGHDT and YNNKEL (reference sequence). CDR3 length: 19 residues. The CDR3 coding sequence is TGTGCCAGCAGCCAAGTCCTTGTACTAGCGGGGGTCCCAGGAAACATTCAGTACTTC. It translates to CASSQVLVLAGVPGNIQYF.

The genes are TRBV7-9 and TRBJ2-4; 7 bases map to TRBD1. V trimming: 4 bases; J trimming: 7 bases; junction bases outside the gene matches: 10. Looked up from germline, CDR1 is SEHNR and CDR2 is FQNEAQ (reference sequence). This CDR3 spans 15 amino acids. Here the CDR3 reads CASSSRNLQGNIQYF. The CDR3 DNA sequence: TGTGCCAGCAGCTCCCGAAACCTACAGGGGAACATTCAGTACTTC.

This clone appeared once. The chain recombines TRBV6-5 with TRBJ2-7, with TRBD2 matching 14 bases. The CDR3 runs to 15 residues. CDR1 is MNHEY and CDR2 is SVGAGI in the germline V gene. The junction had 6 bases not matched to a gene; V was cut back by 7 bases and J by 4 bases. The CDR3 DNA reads TGTGCCAGCAACTCGGGACTAGCGGGGGCTTACGAGCAGTACTTC. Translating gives CASNSGLAGAYEQYF.

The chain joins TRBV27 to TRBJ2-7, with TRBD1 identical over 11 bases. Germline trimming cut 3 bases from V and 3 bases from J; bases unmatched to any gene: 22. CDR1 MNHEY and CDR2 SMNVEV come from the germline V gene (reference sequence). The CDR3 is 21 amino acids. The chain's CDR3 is CASSLGGGGEGRDRGNYEQYF. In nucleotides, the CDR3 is TGTGCCAGCAGTTTGGGCGGGGGGGGTGAAGGGCGGGACAGGGGGAACTACGAGCAGTACTTC.

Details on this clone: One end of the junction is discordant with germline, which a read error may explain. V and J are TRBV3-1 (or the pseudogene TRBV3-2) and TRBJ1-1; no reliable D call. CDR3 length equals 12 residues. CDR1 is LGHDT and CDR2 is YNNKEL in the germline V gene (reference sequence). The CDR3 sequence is CASSQNVIEPFF. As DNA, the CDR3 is TGTGCCAGCAGCCAAAACGTTATTGAACCTTTCTTT.

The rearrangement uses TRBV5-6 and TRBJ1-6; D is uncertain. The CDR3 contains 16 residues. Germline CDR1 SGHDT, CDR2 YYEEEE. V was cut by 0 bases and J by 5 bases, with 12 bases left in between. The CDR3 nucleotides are TGTGCCAGCAGCTTGGGGATTGCGTCCCATAATTCACCCCTCCACTTT. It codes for CASSLGIASHNSPLHF. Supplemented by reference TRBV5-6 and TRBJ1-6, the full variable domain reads DAGVTQSPTHLIKTRGQQVTLRCSPKSGHDTVSWYQQALGQGPQFIFQYYEEEERQRGNFPDRFSGHQFPNYSSELNVNALLLGDSALYLCASSLGIASHNSPLHFGNGTRLTVT.

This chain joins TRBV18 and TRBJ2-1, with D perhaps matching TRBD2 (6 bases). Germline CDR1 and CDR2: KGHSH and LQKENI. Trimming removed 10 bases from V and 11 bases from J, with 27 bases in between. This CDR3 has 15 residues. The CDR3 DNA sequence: TGTGCCACCCTTTCCGTCGCGGGCGGGACCTTAAAGCAGTTCTTC. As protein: CATLSVAGGTLKQFF.

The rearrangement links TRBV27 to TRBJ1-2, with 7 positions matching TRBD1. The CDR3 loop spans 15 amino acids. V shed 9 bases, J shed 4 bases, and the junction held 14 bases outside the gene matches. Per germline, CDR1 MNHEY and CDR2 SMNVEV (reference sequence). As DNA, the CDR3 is TGTGCCAGTAAGACAGGGTCGGACCCTTCCTATGGCTACACCTTC. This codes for CASKTGSDPSYGYTF.

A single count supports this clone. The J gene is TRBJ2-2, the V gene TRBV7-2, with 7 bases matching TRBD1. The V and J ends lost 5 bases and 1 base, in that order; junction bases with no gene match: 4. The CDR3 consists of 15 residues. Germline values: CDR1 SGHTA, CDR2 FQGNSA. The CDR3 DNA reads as TGTGCCAGCAGCGCACGACAGGGGAACACCGGGGAGCTGTTTTTT. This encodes CASSARQGNTGELFF.

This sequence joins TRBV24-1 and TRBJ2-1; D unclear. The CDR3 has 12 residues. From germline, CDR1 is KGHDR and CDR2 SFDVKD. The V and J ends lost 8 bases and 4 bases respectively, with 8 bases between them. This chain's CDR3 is CATTNGYNEQFF. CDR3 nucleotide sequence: TGTGCCACCACCAACGGGTACAATGAGCAGTTCTTC.